Below, 23 T cell receptor beta chains from the same sample are listed, as sequenced in a study of response to subunit inactivated influenza vaccine. TCRdb called the RT-PCR reads again in MiXCR, with one record for every CDR3 protein. This table has approximately 500,000 distinct CDR3 sequences, 10% to 15% appearing once. Sequenced material: PBMCs from blood, taken roughly 48 days after vaccination. All receptors come from a man in his fifties or sixties who received an inactivated influenza vaccine.

The V call is TRBV20-1, the J call TRBJ2-1; the match to TRBD1 covers 10 bases. Germline trimming cut 5 bases from V and 12 bases from J; bases unmatched to any gene: 13. Looked up from germline, CDR1 is DFQATT and CDR2 is SNEGSKA (reference sequence). The CDR3 loop spans 14 amino acids. In nucleotides, the CDR3 is TGCAGTGCTGTGCAGCCGGGACAGGGGCGAGGGCAGTTCTTC. This codes for CSAVQPGQGRGQFF.

The V call is TRBV14, the J call TRBJ2-1; D gene ambiguous. V lost 0 bases and J 7 bases, leaving 16 bases between the germline ends. The CDR3 is 16 residues long. CDR1 and CDR2 (germline): SGHDN, FVKESK. In DNA form, the CDR3 reads TGTGCCAGCAGCCAAGATTACAGCGTACAGCTTAATGAGCAGTTCTTC. This gives the protein CASSQDYSVQLNEQFF.

This clonotype was picked up many times. The chain uses TRBV7-8 and TRBJ2-1; D unresolved. V shed 0 bases and J shed 6 bases, with 12 bases lying between them. The CDR3 consists of 15 residues. CDR1 and CDR2 (germline): SGHVS, FQNEAQ. The CDR3 DNA reads TGTGCCAGCAGCTTAGCGCCGGTCAACCCCAATGAGCAGTTCTTC. Residues: CASSLAPVNPNEQFF.

The chain is built from TRBV4-3 and TRBJ2-3; a possible D gene is TRBD1 (5 bases). The CDR3 has 14 amino acids. Deletions cut 4 bases from V and 5 bases from J, with 13 bases between. Germline CDR1 LGHNA, CDR2 YSLEER. Written as DNA, the CDR3 is TGCGCCAGCAGCCCATGGACATCAAAAGATACGCAGTATTTT. Translated: CASSPWTSKDTQYF.

This clonotype showed up just a few times. The chain joins TRBV5-1 to TRBJ2-1; D is ambiguous. The CDR3 runs 14 residues. The germline CDR1 and CDR2 sequences are SGHRS and YFSETQ. Trimming took 4 bases from V and 5 from J, leaving 13 bases between them. The CDR3 reads CASSQVLNHNEQFF. The CDR3 DNA reads as TGCGCCAGCAGCCAAGTTTTGAACCACAATGAGCAGTTCTTC.

This sequence joins TRBV20-1 and TRBJ2-7; TRBD2 matches 12 bases. Germline values: CDR1 DFQATT, CDR2 SNEGSKA (reference sequence). This CDR3 is 14 amino acids long. The V segment lost 3 bases and the J segment 7 bases; nucleotides outside the gene matches: 7. The DNA of the CDR3 is TGCAGTGCTAGGGGTCCTAGCGGGGGGGAAGAGCAGTACTTC. Its translation: CSARGPSGGEEQYF.

In this sample, this clonotype turned up a few times. This chain joins TRBV12-3 or TRBV12-4 and TRBJ1-2; 8 nucleotides agree with TRBD1. Trimming at V came to 6 bases and at J to 7 bases, leaving 10 bases not matched to a gene. The CDR3 length is 14 residues. CDR3 region: CASSPGQGGVGYTF. In nucleotides, the CDR3 is TGTGCCAGCAGCCCCGGACAGGGAGGCGTTGGCTACACCTTC.

This clonotype was seen only a few times. This chain uses TRBV4-2 with TRBJ2-7; TRBD1 is a possible D gene (6 bases). Germline V gene lookup returns CDR1 LGHNA and CDR2 YNFKEQ. The V gene lost 3 bases and the J gene lost 3 bases, with 18 bases spanning the gap. The CDR3 is made up of 16 amino acids. CDR3 DNA sequence: TGTGCCAGCAGCCATCCCCCGGGCAGGGGCCACTACGAGCAGTACTTC. Translation: CASSHPPGRGHYEQYF.

J is TRBJ2-5 and V is TRBV30, with 8 bases matching TRBD2. Germline V gene lookup returns CDR1 GTSNPN and CDR2 SVGIG (reference sequence). Trimming took 3 bases from V and 4 from J; bases not matched to a gene: 7. The CDR3 loop spans 14 amino acids. CDR3 nucleotides: TGTGCCTGGAGAGTAGCGGGAAGTGGAGAGACCCAGTACTTC. Amino acid sequence: CAWRVAGSGETQYF.

This clonotype was seen more than once but under ten times. In nucleotides, the CDR3 is TGCGCCAGCAGCTTGGGAGCGGACCAAGAGACCCAGTACTTC. Translating it yields CASSLGADQETQYF. The chain employs TRBV5-1 and TRBJ2-5; perhaps TRBD2 as D (5 bases). V was pared by 0 bases and J by 0 bases, with 6 bases between. The CDR3 spans 14 residues. CDR1 and CDR2 (germline): SGHRS, YFSETQ.

This clonotype was observed at least ten times. V and J are TRBV5-1 and TRBJ2-1, with a weak D call TRBD1 (5 bases). This CDR3 spans 16 amino acids. Germline V lookup: CDR1 SGHRS, CDR2 YFSETQ. With 0 bases removed from V and 0 bases from J, the gap between germline ends came to 10 bases. CDR3 protein: CASSLGGSRSYNEQFF. In DNA form, the CDR3 reads TGCGCCAGCAGCTTGGGGGGCTCGCGCTCCTACAATGAGCAGTTCTTC.

The chain links TRBV7-9 to TRBJ2-3; 12 bases align to TRBD2. This CDR3 is built from 17 residues. In germline, CDR1 is SEHNR, CDR2 FQNEAQ (reference sequence). V lost 4 bases to trimming and J lost 2 bases; unmatched junction nucleotides: 7. The DNA for the CDR3 is TGTGCCAGCAGCTCTCGGACTAGCGGGGCCAACACAGATACGCAGTATTTT. Translated, it gives CASSSRTSGANTDTQYF.

This clonotype was counted only a few times. The chain carries TRBV12-3 or TRBV12-4 and TRBJ1-5; D gene unclear. This CDR3 is 12 amino acids long. V shed 6 bases and J shed 6 bases, with 9 bases lying between them. The CDR3: CASSESGQPQHF. The DNA of the CDR3 is TGTGCCAGCAGCGAGTCGGGTCAGCCCCAGCATTTT.

This clonotype was picked up many times. The genes are TRBV12-3 or TRBV12-4 and TRBJ2-2; D is unclear. The CDR3 is 16 amino acids. The V gene lost 3 bases and the J gene lost 1 base, with 12 bases spanning the gap. The CDR3 sequence: CASSFGLFENTGELFF. CDR3 coding DNA: TGTGCCAGCAGTTTTGGTTTATTCGAGAACACCGGGGAGCTGTTTTTT.

This sequence joins TRBV4-2 and TRBJ1-6, with TRBD1 matching over 9 bases. Unmatched junction bases numbered 6, after V lost 0 bases and J lost 9 bases. Germline values: CDR1 LGHNA, CDR2 YNFKEQ. This CDR3 has 16 residues. This CDR3 reads CASSQEGTGHASPLHF. In nucleotides, the CDR3 is TGTGCCAGCAGCCAAGAGGGGACAGGGCATGCTTCACCCCTCCACTTT.

This clonotype turned up a few times. The chain is built from TRBV2 and TRBJ2-1; 8 nucleotides agree with TRBD2. Germline CDR1 SNHLY, CDR2 FYNNEI. V lost 6 bases to trimming and J lost 6 bases; unmatched junction nucleotides: 4. CDR3 length: 13 residues. The CDR3 spells CASRASGSNEQFF. The CDR3 nucleotides are TGTGCCAGCAGGGCAAGCGGGAGCAATGAGCAGTTCTTC.

In this sample, this clonotype turned up a few times. The V call is TRBV6-1, the J call TRBJ2-7; D remains ambiguous. The V and J ends lost 6 bases and 3 bases respectively, with 15 bases between them. The CDR3 is 14 amino acids. Germline V lookup: CDR1 MNHNS, CDR2 SASEGT. CDR3 loop: CASRPTLADYEQYF. As DNA, the CDR3 is TGTGCCAGCAGACCCACGCTCGCTGACTACGAGCAGTACTTC.

The V gene is TRBV13, the J gene TRBJ1-1; D is unclear. Germline V gene lookup returns CDR1 PRHDT and CDR2 FYEKMQ (reference sequence). This CDR3 comprises 15 residues. Trimming cost V 3 bases and J 5 bases, with 16 bases left between them. The CDR3 nucleotides are TGTGCCAGCAGCTTTAATTTGGCAGGAGATACTGAAGCTTTCTTT. It encodes CASSFNLAGDTEAFF.

In this sample, this clonotype turned up a few times. The rearrangement joins TRBV20-1 to TRBJ2-7; TRBD2 aligns across 12 bases. V lost 3 bases and J lost 0; bases outside the gene matches: 6. Germline V gene sequence: CDR1 DFQATT, CDR2 SNEGSKA (reference sequence). This CDR3 is 16 amino acids long. CDR3 amino acids: CSAREGLAGRSYEQYF. The CDR3 DNA reads as TGCAGTGCTAGGGAGGGACTAGCGGGCCGCTCCTACGAGCAGTACTTC.

The J gene is TRBJ2-7, the V gene TRBV28, with 8 bases identical to TRBD1. The CDR3 is 13 amino acids. Germline V lookup: CDR1 MDHEN, CDR2 SYDVKM. V trimming: 8 bases; J trimming: 2 bases; junction bases outside the gene matches: 5. The CDR3: CASEGQVPYEQYF. The CDR3 DNA is TGTGCCAGCGAGGGACAGGTTCCCTACGAGCAGTACTTC.

The V gene is TRBV18, the J gene TRBJ1-2, with TRBD1 identical over 9 bases. Looked up from germline, CDR1 is KGHSH and CDR2 is LQKENI. With V trimmed by 3 bases and J by 5 bases, 7 bases remained unmatched. This CDR3 is 15 amino acids long. The CDR3 bases are TGTGCCAGCTCACCTGGGACAGGGAGTGGGTATGGCTACACCTTC. It yields the protein CASSPGTGSGYGYTF.

The chain joins TRBV10-3 to TRBJ2-5, with 8 bases that match TRBD2. After removal of 2 bases from V and 4 bases from J, the junction contained 12 bases not matched to a gene. CDR1 and CDR2 (germline): ENHRY, SYGVKD. The CDR3 is made up of 17 amino acids. CDR3 region: CAISETKRLAGGETQYF. DNA for the CDR3: TGTGCCATCAGTGAGACGAAACGCCTAGCGGGTGGAGAGACCCAGTACTTC.

The table lists this clonotype with many counts. V usage is TRBV12-3 or TRBV12-4 and J usage is TRBJ2-7, with D perhaps TRBD1 or TRBD2 (5 bases each). This CDR3 is 12 amino acids long. V lost 3 bases to trimming and J lost 5 bases, with 8 bases between them. The DNA of the CDR3 is TGTGCCAGCAGTTTGGGACCGGACGAGCAGTACTTC. Its protein product is CASSLGPDEQYF.